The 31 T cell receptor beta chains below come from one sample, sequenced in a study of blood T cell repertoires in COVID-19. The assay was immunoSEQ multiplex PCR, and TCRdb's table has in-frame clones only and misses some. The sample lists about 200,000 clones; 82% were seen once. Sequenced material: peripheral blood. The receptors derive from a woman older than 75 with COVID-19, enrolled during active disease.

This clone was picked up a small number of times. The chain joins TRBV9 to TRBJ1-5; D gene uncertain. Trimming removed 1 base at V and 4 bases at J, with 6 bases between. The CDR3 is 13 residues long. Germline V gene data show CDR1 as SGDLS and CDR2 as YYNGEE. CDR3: CASSVRENQPQHF. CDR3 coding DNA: TGTGCCAGCAGCGTAAGGGAGAATCAGCCCCAGCATTTT.

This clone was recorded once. CDR3 bases: TGTGCCAGCAGGGGAGGGGGAGCTGGGGCCAACGTCCTGACTTTC. It specifies CASRGGGAGANVLTF. The chain employs TRBV6-5 and TRBJ2-6, with a tentative D call TRBD2 (7 bases). The CDR3 spans 15 residues. The V end was cut by 6 bases, the J end by 2 bases, with 11 bases between. Germline assignment: CDR1 MNHEY and CDR2 SVGAGI.

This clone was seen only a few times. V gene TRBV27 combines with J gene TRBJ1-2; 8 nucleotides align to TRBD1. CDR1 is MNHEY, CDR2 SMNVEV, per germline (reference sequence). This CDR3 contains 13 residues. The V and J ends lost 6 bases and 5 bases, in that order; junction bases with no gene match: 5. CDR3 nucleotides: TGTGCCAGCAGCTGGACAGGGTCTTATGGCTACACCTTC. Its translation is CASSWTGSYGYTF.

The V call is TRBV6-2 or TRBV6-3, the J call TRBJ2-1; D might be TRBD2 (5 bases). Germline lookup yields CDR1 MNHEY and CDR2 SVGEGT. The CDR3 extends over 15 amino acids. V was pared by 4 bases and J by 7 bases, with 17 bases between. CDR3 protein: CASSSSPEGGNEQFF. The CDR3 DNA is TGTGCCAGCAGTTCCTCTCCTGAGGGCGGGAATGAGCAGTTCTTC.

This chain's CDR3 is CASSYGGELYGYTF. CDR3 sequence (DNA): TGTGCCAGCAGTTACGGGGGGGAACTCTATGGCTACACCTTC. This chain uses TRBV6-6 with TRBJ1-2; D perhaps matches TRBD1 (5 bases). V gave up 2 bases and J gave up 4 bases, with 11 bases separating them. The germline CDR1 and CDR2 sequences are MNHNY and SVGAGI (reference sequence). The CDR3 is 14 amino acids.

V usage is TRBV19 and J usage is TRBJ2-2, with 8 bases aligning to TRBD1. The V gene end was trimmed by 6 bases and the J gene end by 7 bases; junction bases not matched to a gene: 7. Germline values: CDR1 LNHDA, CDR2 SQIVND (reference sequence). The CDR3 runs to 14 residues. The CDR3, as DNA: TGTGCCAGTAGAGGAGCAGGGGGCTTCGGGGAGCTGTTTTTT. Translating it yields CASRGAGGFGELFF. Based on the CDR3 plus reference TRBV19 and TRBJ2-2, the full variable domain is DGGITQSPKYLFRKEGQNVTLSCEQNLNHDAMYWYRQDPGQGLRLIYYSQIVNDFQKGDIAEGYSVSREKKESFPLTVTSAQKNPTAFYLCASRGAGGFGELFFGEGSRLTVL.

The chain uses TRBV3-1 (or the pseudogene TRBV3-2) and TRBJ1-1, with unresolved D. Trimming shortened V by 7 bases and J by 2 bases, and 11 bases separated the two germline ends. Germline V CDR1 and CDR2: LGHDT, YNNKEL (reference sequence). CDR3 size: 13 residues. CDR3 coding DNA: TGTGCCAGCACCCTCAATACTAACACTGAAGCTTTCTTT. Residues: CASTLNTNTEAFF.

CDR3 amino acids: CAFSRGPDTQYF. CDR3 nucleotide sequence: TGTGCCTTTTCTAGGGGCCCAGATACGCAGTATTTT. V and J are TRBV30 and TRBJ2-3; D may be TRBD1 (5 bases). V was clipped by 7 bases and J by 4 bases, with 12 bases between them. From germline, CDR1 is GTSNPN and CDR2 SVGIG (reference sequence). CDR3 length: 12 amino acids.

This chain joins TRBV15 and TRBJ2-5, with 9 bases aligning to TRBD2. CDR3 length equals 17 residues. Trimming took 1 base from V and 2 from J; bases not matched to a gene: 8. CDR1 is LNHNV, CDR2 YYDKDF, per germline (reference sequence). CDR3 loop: CATSRGNLAGTQETQYF. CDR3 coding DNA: TGTGCCACCAGCAGAGGAAATCTAGCGGGGACACAAGAGACCCAGTACTTC.

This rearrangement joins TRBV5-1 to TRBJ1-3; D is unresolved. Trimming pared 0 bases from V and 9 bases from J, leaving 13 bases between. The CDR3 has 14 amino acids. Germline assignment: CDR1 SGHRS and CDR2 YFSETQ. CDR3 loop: CASSLELSPGTIYF. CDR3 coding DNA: TGCGCCAGCAGCTTGGAGTTAAGTCCCGGCACCATATATTTT.

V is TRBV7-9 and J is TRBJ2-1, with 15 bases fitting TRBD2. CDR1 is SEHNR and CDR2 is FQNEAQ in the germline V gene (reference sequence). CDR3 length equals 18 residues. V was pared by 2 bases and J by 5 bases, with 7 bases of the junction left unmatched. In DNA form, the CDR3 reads TGTGCCAGCAGCTTAAAGGGACTAGCGGGAGGAGGGGACAATGAGCAGTTCTTC. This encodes CASSLKGLAGGGDNEQFF.

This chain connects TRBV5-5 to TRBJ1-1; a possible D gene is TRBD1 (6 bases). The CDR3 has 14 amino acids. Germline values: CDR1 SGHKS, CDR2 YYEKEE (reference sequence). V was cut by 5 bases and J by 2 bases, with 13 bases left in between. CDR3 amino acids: CASSWTDSNTEAFF. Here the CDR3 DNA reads TGTGCCAGCAGTTGGACAGATAGCAACACTGAAGCTTTCTTT.

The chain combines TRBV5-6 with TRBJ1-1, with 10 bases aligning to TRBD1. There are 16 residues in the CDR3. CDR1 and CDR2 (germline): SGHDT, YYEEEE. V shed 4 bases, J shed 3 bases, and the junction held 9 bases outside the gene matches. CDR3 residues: CASSLDRGRLDTEAFF. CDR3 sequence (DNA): TGTGCCAGCAGCCTAGACAGGGGGCGCTTGGACACTGAAGCTTTCTTT.

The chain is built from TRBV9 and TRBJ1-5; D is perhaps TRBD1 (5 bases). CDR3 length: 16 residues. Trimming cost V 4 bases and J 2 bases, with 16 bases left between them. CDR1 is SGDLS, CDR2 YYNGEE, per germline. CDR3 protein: CASSPGTPSGNQPQHF. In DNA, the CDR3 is TGTGCCAGCAGCCCCGGGACTCCCTCCGGCAATCAGCCCCAGCATTTT.

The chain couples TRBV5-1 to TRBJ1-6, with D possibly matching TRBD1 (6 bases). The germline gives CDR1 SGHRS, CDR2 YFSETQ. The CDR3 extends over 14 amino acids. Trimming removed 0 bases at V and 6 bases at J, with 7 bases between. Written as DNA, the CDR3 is TGCGCCAGCAGCTTGGCACAGGGTAATTCACCCCTCCACTTT. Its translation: CASSLAQGNSPLHF.

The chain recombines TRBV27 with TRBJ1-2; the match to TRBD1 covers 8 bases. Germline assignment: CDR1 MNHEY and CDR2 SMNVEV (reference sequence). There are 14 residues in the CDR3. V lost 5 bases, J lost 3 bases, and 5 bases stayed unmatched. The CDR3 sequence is CASSKMTGDYGYTF. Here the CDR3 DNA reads TGTGCCAGCAGTAAGATGACAGGGGACTATGGCTACACCTTC.

CDR3 region: CASSGGRLYGYTF. DNA for the CDR3: TGTGCCAGCAGTGGCGGCCGGCTCTATGGCTACACCTTC. The V and J genes are TRBV12-3 or TRBV12-4 and TRBJ1-2; no clear D. CDR3 size: 13 residues. Trimming removed 5 bases at V and 4 bases at J, with 11 bases between.

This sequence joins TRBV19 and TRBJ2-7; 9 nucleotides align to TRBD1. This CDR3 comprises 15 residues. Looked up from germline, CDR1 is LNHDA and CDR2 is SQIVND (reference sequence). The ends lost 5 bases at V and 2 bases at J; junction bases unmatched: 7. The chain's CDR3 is CASSFRDRDTYEQYF. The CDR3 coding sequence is TGTGCCAGTAGTTTCCGGGACAGGGACACCTACGAGCAGTACTTC.

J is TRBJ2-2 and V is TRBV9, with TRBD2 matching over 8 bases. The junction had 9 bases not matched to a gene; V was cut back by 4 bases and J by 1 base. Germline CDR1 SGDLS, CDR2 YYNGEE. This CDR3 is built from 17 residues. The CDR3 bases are TGTGCCAGCAGCTTCCGACTAGCGCCAAAGAACACCGGGGAGCTGTTTTTT. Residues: CASSFRLAPKNTGELFF.

In nucleotides, the CDR3 is TGTGCCACCAGTGAGGACAGGGGACATCAGCCCCAGCATTTT. This translates into CATSEDRGHQPQHF. The chain uses TRBV24-1 and TRBJ1-5; 9 bases are a match to TRBD1. CDR1 is KGHDR, CDR2 SFDVKD, per germline. J lost 5 bases, V lost 4 bases, and 2 bases had no gene match. The CDR3 is 14 amino acids.

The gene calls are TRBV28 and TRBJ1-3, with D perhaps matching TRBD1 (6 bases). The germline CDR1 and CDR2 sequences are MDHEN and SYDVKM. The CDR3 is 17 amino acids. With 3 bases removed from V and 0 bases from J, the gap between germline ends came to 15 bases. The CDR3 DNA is TGTGCCAGCAGTTTGGGGGGGCCGGGAAGCTCTGGAAACACCATATATTTT. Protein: CASSLGGPGSSGNTIYF.

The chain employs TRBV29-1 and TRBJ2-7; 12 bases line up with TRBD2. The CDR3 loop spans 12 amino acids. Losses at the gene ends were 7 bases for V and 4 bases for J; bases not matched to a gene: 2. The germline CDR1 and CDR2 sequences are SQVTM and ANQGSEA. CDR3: CSAGTSGYEQYF. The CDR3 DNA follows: TGCAGCGCCGGGACTAGCGGGTACGAGCAGTACTTC.

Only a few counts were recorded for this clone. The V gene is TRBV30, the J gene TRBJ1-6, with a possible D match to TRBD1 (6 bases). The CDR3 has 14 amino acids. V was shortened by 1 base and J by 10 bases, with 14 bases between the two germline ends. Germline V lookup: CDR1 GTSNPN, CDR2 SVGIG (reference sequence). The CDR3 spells CAWSAVRGGSPLHF. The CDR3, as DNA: TGTGCCTGGAGTGCAGTCAGGGGTGGATCACCCCTCCACTTT.

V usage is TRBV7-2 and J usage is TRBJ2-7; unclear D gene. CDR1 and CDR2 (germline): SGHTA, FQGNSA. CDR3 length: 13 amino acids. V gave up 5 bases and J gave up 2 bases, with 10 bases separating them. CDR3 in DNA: TGTGCCAGCAGCCCCCCCGGTACCTACGAGCAGTACTTC. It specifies CASSPPGTYEQYF.

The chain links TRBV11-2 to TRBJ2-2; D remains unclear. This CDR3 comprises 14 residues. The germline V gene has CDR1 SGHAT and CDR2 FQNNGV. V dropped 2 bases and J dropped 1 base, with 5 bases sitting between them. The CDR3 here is CASSLSGNTGELFF. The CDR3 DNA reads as TGTGCCAGCAGCTTATCCGGGAACACCGGGGAGCTGTTTTTT.

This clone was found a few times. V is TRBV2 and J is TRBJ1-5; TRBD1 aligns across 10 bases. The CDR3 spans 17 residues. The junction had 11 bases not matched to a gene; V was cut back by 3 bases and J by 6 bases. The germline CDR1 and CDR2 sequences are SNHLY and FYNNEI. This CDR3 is CASSERGGTGVIQPQHF. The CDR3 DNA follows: TGTGCCAGCAGTGAGAGGGGGGGGACAGGGGTAATTCAGCCCCAGCATTTT.

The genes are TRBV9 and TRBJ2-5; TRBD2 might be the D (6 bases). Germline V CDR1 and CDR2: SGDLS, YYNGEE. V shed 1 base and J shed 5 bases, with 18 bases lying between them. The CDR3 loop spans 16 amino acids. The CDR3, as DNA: TGTGCCAGCAGCGTATTGCCGGGGGTTATCGGGGAGACCCAGTACTTC. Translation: CASSVLPGVIGETQYF.

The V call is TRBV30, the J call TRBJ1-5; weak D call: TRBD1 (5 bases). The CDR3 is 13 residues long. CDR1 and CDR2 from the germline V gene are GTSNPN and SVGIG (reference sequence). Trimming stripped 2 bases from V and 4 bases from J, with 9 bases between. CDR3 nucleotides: TGTGCCTGGAGTCGGGGGGTGAATCAGCCCCAGCATTTT. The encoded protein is CAWSRGVNQPQHF.

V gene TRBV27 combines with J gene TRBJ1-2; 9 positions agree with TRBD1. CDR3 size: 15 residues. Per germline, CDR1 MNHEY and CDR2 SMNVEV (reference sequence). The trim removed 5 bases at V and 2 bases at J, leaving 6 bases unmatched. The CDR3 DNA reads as TGTGCCAGCAGTCCTCGGACAGGGGCCAACTATGGCTACACCTTC. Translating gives CASSPRTGANYGYTF.

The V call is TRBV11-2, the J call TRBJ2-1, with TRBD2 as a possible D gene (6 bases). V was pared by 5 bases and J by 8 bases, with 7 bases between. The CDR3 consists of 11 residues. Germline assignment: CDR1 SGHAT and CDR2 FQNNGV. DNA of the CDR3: TGTGCCAGCAGCCCTAGCGATGAGCAGTTCTTC. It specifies CASSPSDEQFF.

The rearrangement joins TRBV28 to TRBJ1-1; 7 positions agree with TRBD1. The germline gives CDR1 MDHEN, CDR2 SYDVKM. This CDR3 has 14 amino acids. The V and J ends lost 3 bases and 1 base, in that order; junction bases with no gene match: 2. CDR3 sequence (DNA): TGTGCCAGCAGTTTGGCAGGGGGGAACACTGAAGCTTTCTTT. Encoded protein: CASSLAGGNTEAFF.